The clone carrying this TCR beta chain was seen many times. Its antigen is not identified. The trim removed 5 bases at V and 10 bases at J, leaving 7 bases unmatched. Per the germline V gene, CDR1 is SGHTA and CDR2 is FQGTGA. This CDR3 has 13 amino acids. This entry belongs to a study of blood T cells in healthy people across ages. Study-level results: Using unsorted PBMCs precluded a conclusive naive versus antigen-experienced comparison.

A second PCR, run for roughly 7 to 11 cycles, used a sample-barcoded 5' primer plus a J-beta primer mix. Tagging of each cDNA molecule was performed by a template-switch adaptor with 12 random nucleotides. TCRdb re-called the 5' RACE reads with MiXCR, one entry per CDR3 protein. The sample holds 1.5 million to 2 million distinct CDR3 sequences, 39% seen once. This rearrangement joins TRBV7-3 to TRBJ2-1; 8 bases line up with TRBD2. Sequenced input: blood. The origin of this receptor is a human donor in good health. The DNA for the CDR3 is TGTGCCAGCAGCCCCAGCGGGGGTCTCGAGCAGTTCTTC. Translated: CASSPSGGLEQFF.